Listed here are 20 T cell receptor beta chains from one sample, sequenced in a study of blood T cell repertoires in COVID-19. Method: immunoSEQ multiplex PCR; TCRdb's copy keeps in-frame clones and lacks some. The table shows under 350,000 clones, with roughly 89% occurring only once. Sequenced material: peripheral blood. The receptors shown here come from a man between 35 and 55 years old with acute or convalescent COVID-19.

The V call is TRBV20-1, the J call TRBJ1-5; D gene unclear. The CDR3 runs to 10 residues. Trimming took 6 bases from V and 5 from J, leaving 5 bases between them. Germline V gene data show CDR1 as DFQATT and CDR2 as SNEGSKA (reference sequence). The CDR3 reads CSAGHQPQHF. The DNA of the CDR3 is TGCAGTGCGGGCCATCAGCCCCAGCATTTT.

This clone has a single count. V is TRBV4-1 and J is TRBJ1-5; D perhaps matches TRBD1 (5 bases). This CDR3 comprises 14 residues. V lost 1 base to trimming and J lost 3 bases, with 7 bases between them. The germline V gene has CDR1 MGHRA and CDR2 YSYEKL. The CDR3 DNA reads as TGCGCCAGCAGCCAAGGGGGCCCCAATCAGCCCCAGCATTTT. This sequence encodes CASSQGGPNQPQHF.

This clone was recorded once. The chain recombines TRBV30 with TRBJ1-1, with D hard to call. The V gene's germline CDR1 is GTSNPN and CDR2 SVGIG (reference sequence). The V end lost 2 bases, the J end lost 1 base, and 5 bases lay between the germline ends. This CDR3 has 12 residues. The CDR3 bases are TGTGCCTGGAGTTCTTGGAACACTGAAGCTTTCTTT. Protein sequence: CAWSSWNTEAFF.

Ten or more counts support this clone. CDR3 DNA: TGTGCCACCAGTGCTCGGGACAGGGTTACAGATACGCAGTATTTT. As protein: CATSARDRVTDTQYF. The chain links TRBV24-1 to TRBJ2-3, with TRBD1 identical over 9 bases. V lost 5 bases and J lost 3; bases outside the gene matches: 5. Germline-derived CDR1 and CDR2 are KGHDR and SFDVKD. The CDR3 is 15 amino acids.

The CDR3 loop reads CASSIRTGSNTEAFF. In nucleotides, the CDR3 is TGTGCCAGCAGTATAAGGACAGGATCGAACACTGAAGCTTTCTTT. This chain connects TRBV9 to TRBJ1-1; 7 nucleotides agree with TRBD1. J was trimmed by 1 base and V by 5 bases; bases with no gene match: 8. In germline, CDR1 is SGDLS, CDR2 YYNGEE. The CDR3 runs 15 residues.

This clone was found a few times. V is TRBV19 and J is TRBJ1-4; 9 bases align to TRBD1. The CDR3 is 14 residues long. The V and J ends lost 5 bases and 5 bases, in that order; junction bases with no gene match: 3. The germline CDR1 and CDR2 sequences are LNHDA and SQIVND (reference sequence). The CDR3 DNA is TGTGCCAGTAGTTCGACAGGGGGAAATGAAAAACTGTTTTTT. Its translation is CASSSTGGNEKLFF. The variable domain in full, completed from reference TRBV19 and TRBJ1-4, reads DGGITQSPKYLFRKEGQNVTLSCEQNLNHDAMYWYRQDPGQGLRLIYYSQIVNDFQKGDIAEGYSVSREKKESFPLTVTSAQKNPTAFYLCASSSTGGNEKLFFGSGTQLSVL.

The V and J genes are TRBV6-5 and TRBJ2-2, with 8 bases lining up with TRBD1. Per the germline V gene, CDR1 is MNHEY and CDR2 is SVGAGI. The CDR3 is made up of 16 amino acids. Trimming cost V 0 bases and J 5 bases; bases outside gene matches: 5. CDR3 amino acids: CASSYSLQGGTGELFF. The CDR3 region has the DNA TGTGCCAGCAGTTACTCCCTACAGGGGGGAACCGGGGAGCTGTTTTTT.

The chain employs TRBV28 and TRBJ1-3; D gene unclear. The V gene's germline CDR1 is MDHEN and CDR2 SYDVKM. The CDR3 has 12 amino acids. With 9 bases removed from V and 1 base from J, the gap between germline ends came to 7 bases. CDR3 region: CASSISGNTIYF. CDR3 coding DNA: TGTGCCAGTTCCATTTCTGGAAACACCATATATTTT. Using reference TRBV28 and TRBJ1-3 for the parts outside the CDR3, the full variable domain is DVKVTQSSRYLVKRTGEKVFLECVQDMDHENMFWYRQDPGLGLRLIYFSYDVKMKEKGDIPEGYSVSREKKERFSLILESASTNQTSMYLCASSISGNTIYFGEGSWLTVV.

This clone was counted only a few times. The V and J genes are TRBV11-2 and TRBJ1-1; 8 bases map to TRBD1. Trimming removed 9 bases from V and 10 bases from J; junction bases left unmatched: 16. Looked up from germline, CDR1 is SGHAT and CDR2 is FQNNGV. The length of the CDR3 is 14 residues. The CDR3 is CASNKLGQGERAFF. The CDR3 DNA reads as TGTGCCAGTAATAAACTAGGACAGGGTGAAAGAGCTTTCTTT.

V usage is TRBV3-1 (or the pseudogene TRBV3-2) and J usage is TRBJ1-1; 9 bases fit TRBD1. CDR3 size: 15 residues. Germline assignment: CDR1 LGHDT and CDR2 YNNKEL (reference sequence). With 1 base clipped from V and 4 bases from J, the junction kept 4 bases outside the gene matches. The DNA for the CDR3 is TGTGCCAGCAGCCAAGGGACAGGGGTAGCCACTGAAGCTTTCTTT. The encoded protein is CASSQGTGVATEAFF.

This clone has more than one count but fewer than ten. The chain joins TRBV5-4 to TRBJ1-2; D possibly corresponds to TRBD1 (6 bases). The germline V gene encodes CDR1 SGHNT and CDR2 YYREEE (reference sequence). The CDR3 consists of 14 residues. V lost 3 bases and J 4 bases, leaving 13 bases between the germline ends. CDR3 DNA: TGTGCCAGCAGCTCGGGGGGGGGCCTCTATGGCTACACCTTC. It translates to CASSSGGGLYGYTF.

This rearrangement joins TRBV19 to TRBJ2-2, with 7 bases aligning to TRBD1. The trim removed 3 bases at V and 2 bases at J, leaving 9 bases unmatched. The germline CDR1 and CDR2 sequences are LNHDA and SQIVND (reference sequence). The CDR3 covers 17 residues. CDR3 nucleotide sequence: TGTGCCAGTAGTATGGAAAGGGGGCGTTCAAACACCGGGGAGCTGTTTTTT. Translation gives CASSMERGRSNTGELFF.

The chain recombines TRBV29-1 with TRBJ1-2; 8 positions match TRBD1. The CDR3 is made up of 14 amino acids. CDR1 and CDR2 (germline): SQVTM, ANQGSEA. J lost 7 bases, V lost 7 bases, and 14 bases had no gene match. The CDR3: CSARPSGGSGGYTF. The CDR3 region has the DNA TGCAGCGCCCGCCCCTCAGGGGGCTCTGGTGGCTACACCTTC.

In this sample, this clone turned up a few times. The rearrangement links TRBV6-6 to TRBJ1-5; D remains unclear. Germline values: CDR1 MNHNY, CDR2 SVGAGI (reference sequence). The germline V and J ends were trimmed by 0 bases and 4 bases, with 7 bases remaining between them. The CDR3 is 14 residues long. The CDR3 spells CASSYSPGNQPQHF. CDR3 nucleotide sequence: TGTGCCAGCAGTTACTCACCGGGGAATCAGCCCCAGCATTTT.

The rearrangement links TRBV10-2 to TRBJ1-5; no firm D call. The V gene lost 0 bases and the J gene lost 11 bases, with 8 bases spanning the gap. Germline V lookup: CDR1 WSHSY, CDR2 SAAADI. The CDR3 extends over 12 amino acids. The CDR3 DNA reads TGCGCCAGCAGTGAGTCTGGCACCGCCCAGCATTTT. Amino acids: CASSESGTAQHF.

This sequence joins TRBV7-2 and TRBJ2-1; tentatively, D is TRBD1 (5 bases). This CDR3 has 14 residues. Trimming shortened V by 7 bases and J by 8 bases, and 18 bases separated the two germline ends. Germline values: CDR1 SGHTA, CDR2 FQGNSA. The DNA of the CDR3 is TGTGCCAGCACCTCAGGGCCTTCCGGCTATGAGCAGTTCTTC. It encodes CASTSGPSGYEQFF. The variable domain in full, with the rest retrieved from reference TRBV7-2 and TRBJ2-1, is GAGVSQSPSNKVTEKGKDVELRCDPISGHTALYWYRQSLGQGLEFLIYFQGNSAPDKSGLPSDRFSAERTGGSVSTLTIQRTQQEDSAVYLCASTSGPSGYEQFFGPGTRLTVL.

This clone has only one observation. The chain has TRBV30 and TRBJ1-2, with 7 bases matching TRBD1. CDR1 and CDR2 (germline): GTSNPN, SVGIG (reference sequence). Trimming removed 1 base from V and 4 bases from J; junction bases left unmatched: 6. The CDR3 contains 14 residues. The CDR3 DNA sequence: TGTGCCTGGAGTGCCTACAGGGGTGGCTATGGCTACACCTTC. Translation gives CAWSAYRGGYGYTF.

The CDR3 sequence: CASSFRNRGHSNQPQHF. The CDR3 DNA reads as TGTGCCAGCAGCTTTCGGAACAGGGGACATAGCAATCAGCCCCAGCATTTT. This chain connects TRBV11-3 to TRBJ1-5, with TRBD1 matching 7 bases. V was clipped by 3 bases and J by 0 bases; unmatched bases: 8. CDR1 is SGHNT and CDR2 is YENEEA in the germline V gene. The length of the CDR3 is 17 residues. Drawing the rest from reference TRBV11-3 and TRBJ1-5, the complete variable domain is EAGVVQSPRYKIIEKKQPVAFWCNPISGHNTLYWYLQNLGQGPELLIRYENEEAVDDSQLPKDRFSAERLKGVDSTLKIQPAELGDSAVYLCASSFRNRGHSNQPQHFGDGTRLSIL.

This clone was detected a few times. The chain is built from TRBV6-5 and TRBJ1-1, with a weak D call TRBD1 (5 bases). The ends were cut back, 1 base at V and 11 bases at J, with 11 bases in the middle. The germline CDR1 and CDR2 sequences are MNHEY and SVGAGI. The CDR3 spans 12 residues. DNA for the CDR3: TGTGCCAGCAGTTACTTGGGGGGGACGGCTTTCTTT. Translating gives CASSYLGGTAFF.

This clone has a single count. The CDR3 reads CASSLSPMNTEAFF. The CDR3, as DNA: TGTGCCAGCAGCCTTTCCCCTATGAACACTGAAGCTTTCTTT. The V call is TRBV7-6, the J call TRBJ1-1; no definite D call. Germline V gene data show CDR1 as SGHVS and CDR2 as FNYEAQ. This CDR3 has 14 residues. Trimming stripped 5 bases from V and 0 bases from J, with 10 bases between.